A few counts support the clone carrying this TCR beta chain. This sample was included in a study of blood T cell repertoires in COVID-19. TCRdb's copy holds only in-frame clones and misses some; the assay was immunoSEQ multiplex PCR. The table lists 200,000 or so clones, roughly 84% of them singletons. CDR3 length: 13 amino acids. CDR1 and CDR2 from the germline V gene are SGHTA and FQGNSA. The V segment lost 5 bases and the J segment 13 bases; nucleotides outside the gene matches: 6. V is TRBV7-2 and J is TRBJ1-6, with 9 bases lining up with TRBD1. Sequencing input: PBMCs or T cells enriched from blood (not recorded which). The receptor comes from a man aged 25-40 years in a cohort exposed to, infected with or recovered from COVID-19 (not recorded which). CDR3: CASSTGGPPPLHF. DNA for the CDR3: TGTGCCAGCAGCACAGGGGGCCCCCCGCCCCTCCACTTT.